These T cell receptor beta chains were read from a single sample in a study of human T cells and chemical hapten exposure. Each CDR3 protein gets one entry after TCRdb re-called the RACE reads with MiXCR. The table has 100,000 to 150,000 distinct CDR3 sequences, roughly 15% seen once; the top ten hold 0.92%. Sequencing used whole blood, obtained in connection with sensitization to the hapten diphenylcyclopropenone (DPC). These receptors originate from a young man with alopecia areata. Some clones in this sample may be carry-over from other donors' samples. Both conserved end residues are part of each CDR3. The order of the fields is clone size, V gene, D gene, J gene, CDR3 DNA, CDR3 protein. The D gene is left open where the match is weak. Expanded clones get a size class; other rows say once, few or many, or leave the size out.

size: few; V: TRBV21-1; D: -; J: TRBJ1-6; DNA: TGTGCCAGCAGCAAAGTGTCACTGGCAGGGGGCTATTTCGGGAATTCACCCCTCCACTTT; CDR3: CASSKVSLAGGYFGNSPLHF
size: few; V: TRBV9; D: TRBD1; J: TRBJ2-2; DNA: TGTGCCAGCAGCGTAGCTATAGGGACAGTGAACACCGGGGAGCTGTTTTTT; CDR3: CASSVAIGTVNTGELFF
size: -; V: TRBV10-3; D: -; J: TRBJ2-7; DNA: TGTGCCATCACCGACGGGGGCTACGAGCAGTACTTC; CDR3: CAITDGGYEQYF
size: many; V: TRBV6-2/TRBV6-3; D: -; J: TRBJ2-1; DNA: TGTGCCAGCAGTTCCCGCCGGGGGACGGAGATTTACAATGAGCAGTTCTTC; CDR3: CASSSRRGTEIYNEQFF
size: -; V: TRBV6-6; D: -; J: TRBJ1-2; DNA: TGTGCCAGCAGCCCGACAGACCTCTATGGCTACACCTTC; CDR3: CASSPTDLYGYTF
size: few; V: TRBV5-4; D: TRBD1; J: TRBJ2-5; DNA: TGTGCCAGCAGCTTTACAGGGGGCGCCCACGAGACCCAGTACTTC; CDR3: CASSFTGGAHETQYF
size: -; V: TRBV28; D: -; J: TRBJ1-2; DNA: TGTGCGACACAGGCAGAGGACGGCTACACCTTC; CDR3: CATQAEDGYTF
size: few; V: TRBV4-2; D: -; J: TRBJ2-3; DNA: TGTGCCAGCAGCCAGGGGGACGCAGATACGCAGTATTTT; CDR3: CASSQGDADTQYF
size: -; V: TRBV29-1; D: -; J: TRBJ2-7; DNA: TGCAGCGTTGCACCCTACCCCCGACAGGCAAGCTCCTACGAGCAGTACTTC; CDR3: CSVAPYPRQASSYEQYF
size: few; V: TRBV5-8; D: -; J: TRBJ2-4; DNA: TGTGCCAGCAGCTTGTTAGGCGATAGGGACTTC; CDR3: CASSLLGDRDF
size: -; V: TRBV7-6; D: TRBD1; J: TRBJ2-1; DNA: TGTGCCAGCAGCGCCCGGACAGGGATCGATGAGCAGTTCTTC; CDR3: CASSARTGIDEQFF
size: few; V: TRBV6-2/TRBV6-3; D: TRBD2; J: TRBJ2-1; DNA: TGTGCCAGCAGACCCGGGACTAGCTTGATCAATGAGCAGTTCTTC; CDR3: CASRPGTSLINEQFF
size: -; V: TRBV7-6; D: TRBD1; J: TRBJ2-3; DNA: TGTGCCAGCAGCCTAACAGGGGAACAAGGCGCAGATACGCAGTATTTT; CDR3: CASSLTGEQGADTQYF
size: -; V: TRBV6-2/TRBV6-3; D: -; J: TRBJ2-1; DNA: TGTGCCAGCACCCTTCGAGAGACCCTCGAGCAGTTCTTC; CDR3: CASTLRETLEQFF
size: many; V: TRBV5-1; D: TRBD1; J: TRBJ1-1; DNA: TGCGCCAGCAGCCCTGGGACAGACTACATGAACACTGAAGCTTTCTTT; CDR3: CASSPGTDYMNTEAFF
size: few; V: TRBV7-9; D: -; J: TRBJ1-4; DNA: TGTGCCAGCAGCTTATGGGGGGATGAAAAACTGTTTTTT; CDR3: CASSLWGDEKLFF
size: -; V: TRBV2; D: -; J: TRBJ2-5; DNA: TGTGCCAGCAGGGCGGACAGGTTGTCGCGGGGGACCCAGTACTTC; CDR3: CASRADRLSRGTQYF
size: -; V: TRBV7-9; D: -; J: TRBJ1-2; DNA: TGTGCCAGCAGCTTATCCCCCGAAGACGGCTTTAGGGGCTACACCTTC; CDR3: CASSLSPEDGFRGYTF
size: few; V: TRBV18; D: TRBD1; J: TRBJ2-1; DNA: TGTGCCAGCTCACCTCCTGACAGGGCCCTTTACAATGAGCAGTTCTTC; CDR3: CASSPPDRALYNEQFF
size: few; V: TRBV24-1; D: -; J: TRBJ1-2; DNA: TGTGCCACCAGTCTCCGGCTCCGGCACCACTATGGCTACACCTTC; CDR3: CATSLRLRHHYGYTF
size: few; V: TRBV12-3/TRBV12-4; D: -; J: TRBJ2-5; DNA: TGTGCCAGCAGTTTACTAGGGGGGACCCAGTACTTC; CDR3: CASSLLGGTQYF
size: few; V: TRBV12-3/TRBV12-4; D: TRBD1; J: TRBJ1-2; DNA: TGTGCCAGCAGTTCAGGGGGCGGGGACGGCTACACCTTC; CDR3: CASSSGGGDGYTF
size: -; V: TRBV10-2; D: -; J: TRBJ2-5; DNA: TGCGCCAGCCTAAGGGGGGAGACCCAGTACTTC; CDR3: CASLRGETQYF
size: few; V: TRBV5-1; D: TRBD1; J: TRBJ2-2; DNA: TGCGCCAGCAGCTCTTCGCGACAGGGGAACACCGGGGAGCTGTTTTTT; CDR3: CASSSSRQGNTGELFF
size: few; V: TRBV28; D: -; J: TRBJ1-3; DNA: TGTGCCAGCAGGTCGGCCGGAAACACCATATATTTT; CDR3: CASRSAGNTIYF
size: few; V: TRBV2; D: -; J: TRBJ1-2; DNA: TGTGCCAGCAGTGAAGCGACACCGGGACGGAGACTCTATGGCTACACCTTC; CDR3: CASSEATPGRRLYGYTF
size: many; V: TRBV4-1; D: -; J: TRBJ1-5; DNA: TGCGCCAGCAGCCAAGTAGTAAGCAATCAGCCCCAGCATTTT; CDR3: CASSQVVSNQPQHF
size: many; V: TRBV5-5; D: -; J: TRBJ1-1; DNA: TGTGCCAGCAGCTTGTTGGGGAACACTGAAGCTTTCTTT; CDR3: CASSLLGNTEAFF